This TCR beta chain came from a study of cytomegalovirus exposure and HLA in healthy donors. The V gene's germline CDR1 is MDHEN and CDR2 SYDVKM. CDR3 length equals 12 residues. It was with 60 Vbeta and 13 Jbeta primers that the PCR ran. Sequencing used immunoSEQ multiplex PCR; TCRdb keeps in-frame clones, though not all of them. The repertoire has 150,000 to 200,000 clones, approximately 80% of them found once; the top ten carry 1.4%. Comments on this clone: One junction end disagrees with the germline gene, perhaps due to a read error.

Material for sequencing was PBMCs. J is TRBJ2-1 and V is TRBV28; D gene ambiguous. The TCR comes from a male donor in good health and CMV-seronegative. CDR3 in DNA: TGTGCCAGCAGTTTATCTGGGCCTGAACCGGTCTTC. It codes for CASSLSGPEPVF.